One T cell receptor beta chain is described in this entry. Its target is unknown. The CDR3 is 14 amino acids. The germline V gene has CDR1 SGHNT and CDR2 YYREEE (reference sequence). The sample comes from a study of identifying expanded T cells in peripheral blood. Libraries were prepared by immunoSEQ multiplex PCR; TCRdb keeps only in-frame clonotypes and omits some of them. The data show fewer than 130,000 clones, roughly 89% seen once. The study's findings and limits: Differentially abundant clones: roughly 1.2 between replicates, around 16 at roughly 13 days, approximately 18 at four.

The chain combines TRBV5-4 with TRBJ1-1; tentative D call: TRBD1 (6 bases). The sample comprised blood. The sequence came from a person aged 18 to 70 in good health. The CDR3 spells CAHHRDVANTEAFF. The CDR3 nucleotides read TGTGCTCACCACAGGGATGTGGCGAACACTGAAGCTTTCTTT.